A selection of T cell receptor beta chains follows, all from one sample in a study of human T cells and chemical hapten exposure. From the 5' RACE reads, TCRdb called clonotypes with MiXCR, one entry per CDR3 protein. Here the sample spans 110,000 to 150,000 distinct CDR3 sequences, roughly 4% being singletons. These receptors came from a female donor in good health. CDR3s include the opening cysteine and the closing phenylalanine or tryptophan. Fields, in order: CDR3 DNA, CDR3 protein, D gene, clone size, V gene, J gene. D genes are given only for firm matches. Some rows mark clone size as missing; the rest say once, few, many or name a class of expanded clone.

CDR3 DNA: TGTGCCAGCAGTGAAGCGGGTCAGCCCCAGCATTTT
CDR3 protein: CASSEAGQPQHF
D gene: -
clone size: few
V gene: TRBV2
J gene: TRBJ1-5

CDR3 DNA: TGTGCCAGCTCTAAAGGGGTCGGAAGCACAGATACGCAGTATTTT
CDR3 protein: CASSKGVGSTDTQYF
D gene: -
clone size: many
V gene: TRBV12-3/TRBV12-4
J gene: TRBJ2-3

CDR3 DNA: TGTGCCAGCAGCTTCCGCGGGTCCGATACGCAGTATTTT
CDR3 protein: CASSFRGSDTQYF
D gene: -
clone size: many
V gene: TRBV11-2
J gene: TRBJ2-3

CDR3 DNA: TGTGCCAGCAGTTTATGGTCCGGGACAGGGACTGGAAACACCATATATTTT
CDR3 protein: CASSLWSGTGTGNTIYF
D gene: TRBD1
clone size: many
V gene: TRBV28
J gene: TRBJ1-3

CDR3 DNA: TGCGCCAGCAGCTTGTTAGGGACACCGGCTGGTGGCTACACCTTC
CDR3 protein: CASSLLGTPAGGYTF
D gene: -
clone size: -
V gene: TRBV5-1
J gene: TRBJ1-2

CDR3 DNA: TGTGCCAGCAGCCTTGGGACTAGCGGGCCTCAAGAGACCCAGTACTTC
CDR3 protein: CASSLGTSGPQETQYF
D gene: TRBD2
clone size: many
V gene: TRBV11-3
J gene: TRBJ2-5

CDR3 DNA: TGTGCCATCAGTGGGGGCCAGGGTAGCTCTGGGGCCAACGTCCTGACTTTC
CDR3 protein: CAISGGQGSSGANVLTF
D gene: -
clone size: many
V gene: TRBV10-3
J gene: TRBJ2-6

CDR3 DNA: TGTGCCAGCAGCGATAGCGGGGGAGTCTACAATGAGCAGTTCTTC
CDR3 protein: CASSDSGGVYNEQFF
D gene: TRBD2
clone size: many
V gene: TRBV7-9
J gene: TRBJ2-1

CDR3 DNA: TGCGCCAGCACCGACATGACAGGGGGCGGATCACCCCTCCACTTT
CDR3 protein: CASTDMTGGGSPLHF
D gene: TRBD1
clone size: many
V gene: TRBV5-1
J gene: TRBJ1-6

CDR3 DNA: TGTGCCATCAGTGAGTCGAAAGGTGTGGGAGCTTTCTTT
CDR3 protein: CAISESKGVGAFF
D gene: -
clone size: -
V gene: TRBV10-3
J gene: TRBJ1-1

CDR3 DNA: TGTGCCAGCAGTATACCCGGACAGGACTATGGCTACACCTTC
CDR3 protein: CASSIPGQDYGYTF
D gene: TRBD1
clone size: many
V gene: TRBV28
J gene: TRBJ1-2

CDR3 DNA: TGTGCCAGCAGTTACGATGGGGAATCCTTGTACAATGAGCAGTTCTTC
CDR3 protein: CASSYDGESLYNEQFF
D gene: -
clone size: many
V gene: TRBV6-2/TRBV6-3
J gene: TRBJ2-1

CDR3 DNA: TGTGCCAGCAGTTTCAACAGGGGTCGAGTCTACGAGCAGTACTTC
CDR3 protein: CASSFNRGRVYEQYF
D gene: TRBD1
clone size: -
V gene: TRBV7-8
J gene: TRBJ2-7

CDR3 DNA: TGTGCCAGCTCACCGTCCGGCCACGAGCAGTACTTC
CDR3 protein: CASSPSGHEQYF
D gene: -
clone size: many
V gene: TRBV18
J gene: TRBJ2-7

CDR3 DNA: TGTGCCAGCAGCCAAGTTACGGGGAATCCACAAGAGACCCAGTACTTC
CDR3 protein: CASSQVTGNPQETQYF
D gene: -
clone size: many
V gene: TRBV3-1
J gene: TRBJ2-5

CDR3 DNA: TGCGCCAGCAGCCAAGGGCTTAACACAGATACGCAGTATTTT
CDR3 protein: CASSQGLNTDTQYF
D gene: -
clone size: many
V gene: TRBV4-3
J gene: TRBJ2-3

CDR3 DNA: TGTGCCAGCAGTTTAGCCTTGTTGGGACAGGGATACCTTGAGCAGTACTTC
CDR3 protein: CASSLALLGQGYLEQYF
D gene: TRBD1
clone size: -
V gene: TRBV12-3/TRBV12-4
J gene: TRBJ2-7

CDR3 DNA: TGTGCCAGCAGCTTAAGAACCGGGACAGAAGCTTTCTTT
CDR3 protein: CASSLRTGTEAFF
D gene: -
clone size: many
V gene: TRBV11-2
J gene: TRBJ1-1

CDR3 DNA: TGTGCCAGCACGGGGACAGGGGGCAATTATGGATATGCCGGGGAGCTGTTTTTT
CDR3 protein: CASTGTGGNYGYAGELFF
D gene: TRBD1
clone size: many
V gene: TRBV7-9
J gene: TRBJ2-2

CDR3 DNA: TGCAGCGTTGGCACATCAGGGGAAAGAAACATTCAGTACTTC
CDR3 protein: CSVGTSGERNIQYF
D gene: -
clone size: many
V gene: TRBV29-1
J gene: TRBJ2-4

CDR3 DNA: TGCAGCGCCCTCCCCGGGACAGGGCCCTACGAGCAGTACTTC
CDR3 protein: CSALPGTGPYEQYF
D gene: TRBD1
clone size: many
V gene: TRBV29-1
J gene: TRBJ2-7

CDR3 DNA: TGTGCCAGCAGACGACAGACAGGTTTGAACACTGAAGCTTTCTTT
CDR3 protein: CASRRQTGLNTEAFF
D gene: -
clone size: -
V gene: TRBV7-2
J gene: TRBJ1-1

CDR3 DNA: TGTGCCAGCAGCTTATCATCCGAGCAGTACTTC
CDR3 protein: CASSLSSEQYF
D gene: -
clone size: few
V gene: TRBV11-2
J gene: TRBJ2-7

CDR3 DNA: TGTGCCTGGAGCGGACAGGGGCAGTTCTTC
CDR3 protein: CAWSGQGQFF
D gene: TRBD1
clone size: many
V gene: TRBV30
J gene: TRBJ2-1

CDR3 DNA: TGTGCCAGCAGCCCCCCCTGGGCGGGGGGGAGCACAGATACGCAGTATTTT
CDR3 protein: CASSPPWAGGSTDTQYF
D gene: TRBD2
clone size: many
V gene: TRBV7-8
J gene: TRBJ2-3

CDR3 DNA: TGCGCCAGCAGCTGTGCCCGAGAGACCCAGTACTTC
CDR3 protein: CASSCARETQYF
D gene: -
clone size: few
V gene: TRBV5-1
J gene: TRBJ2-5

CDR3 DNA: TGTGCCAGCAGCTTCGAGAGCTCCTACGAGCAGTACTTC
CDR3 protein: CASSFESSYEQYF
D gene: -
clone size: many
V gene: TRBV7-2
J gene: TRBJ2-7

CDR3 DNA: TGTGCCAGCAGGCCCGGACAGGGCTCACCCTCAGGCAATCAGCCCCAGCATTTT
CDR3 protein: CASRPGQGSPSGNQPQHF
D gene: TRBD1
clone size: few
V gene: TRBV2
J gene: TRBJ1-5

CDR3 DNA: TGTGCCAGCAGACCCTCTCCCGGGACAGGGTGCTACAATGAGCAGTTCTTC
CDR3 protein: CASRPSPGTGCYNEQFF
D gene: TRBD1
clone size: few
V gene: TRBV6-1
J gene: TRBJ2-1

CDR3 DNA: TGTGCCAGCAGCTTTCAAGGGAGTTCCAACGTCCTGACTTTC
CDR3 protein: CASSFQGSSNVLTF
D gene: -
clone size: many
V gene: TRBV5-4
J gene: TRBJ2-6

CDR3 DNA: TGCAGTGCTGACCGTGGGGGGGCGGAGGGGCACACTGAAGCTTTCTTT
CDR3 protein: CSADRGGAEGHTEAFF
D gene: -
clone size: many
V gene: TRBV20-1
J gene: TRBJ1-1

CDR3 DNA: TGCAGCGTTGAAACAGGCCGTAACACTGAAGCTTTCTTT
CDR3 protein: CSVETGRNTEAFF
D gene: -
clone size: many
V gene: TRBV29-1
J gene: TRBJ1-1

CDR3 DNA: TGCGCCAGCAGATTCCAAAGGGAGCAGTACTTC
CDR3 protein: CASRFQREQYF
D gene: -
clone size: many
V gene: TRBV5-1
J gene: TRBJ2-7

CDR3 DNA: TGTGCCAGCAGCGAGGGCTACGGGGAGCTGTTTTTT
CDR3 protein: CASSEGYGELFF
D gene: -
clone size: many
V gene: TRBV9
J gene: TRBJ2-2

CDR3 DNA: TGCAGTGCAAAACTACAGGGGGCCCCTACGACCCAGTACTTC
CDR3 protein: CSAKLQGAPTTQYF
D gene: TRBD1
clone size: many
V gene: TRBV20-1
J gene: TRBJ2-5

CDR3 DNA: TGTGCCAGCAGTACCGGGAATACCTACGAGCAGTACTTC
CDR3 protein: CASSTGNTYEQYF
D gene: -
clone size: many
V gene: TRBV12-3/TRBV12-4
J gene: TRBJ2-7

CDR3 DNA: TGTGCCAGCAGCCCGATAGCGGGGGCCCCTAGCAAGTTCTTC
CDR3 protein: CASSPIAGAPSKFF
D gene: TRBD2
clone size: -
V gene: TRBV7-3
J gene: TRBJ2-1

CDR3 DNA: TGTGCCAGCACGAGGGCGGGAACCTACGAGCAGTACTTC
CDR3 protein: CASTRAGTYEQYF
D gene: -
clone size: -
V gene: TRBV27
J gene: TRBJ2-7

CDR3 DNA: TGTGCCAGCAGTTTAAGCCCGGGACAGGGTAACACCGGGGAGCTGTTTTTT
CDR3 protein: CASSLSPGQGNTGELFF
D gene: TRBD1
clone size: few
V gene: TRBV12-3/TRBV12-4
J gene: TRBJ2-2